This T cell receptor (beta chain) appears in the sequencing data of a study of T-cell reconstitution after alpha-beta-depleted transplantation in children. Unique molecular identifiers were used to barcode this TCRbeta library. TCRdb reanalysed the PCR reads using MiXCR and keeps one entry per CDR3 protein. The sample lists nearly 550,000 distinct CDR3 sequences, around 17% occurring once. In its sample, this clonotype was seen a few times. The germline V gene has CDR1 MRHNA and CDR2 SNTAGT. V lost 3 bases and J 0 bases, leaving 3 bases between the germline ends. The CDR3 has 13 amino acids. This chain joins TRBV6-4 and TRBJ2-4, with D uncertain. Sequenced here: PBMCs from the stem cell graft donor, sampled from the stem cell graft. This sequence was found in a human donor who donated a stem cell graft to a child with acute lymphoblastic leukemia. Written as DNA, the CDR3 is TGTGCCAGCAGTGAAACAGCCAAAAACATTCAGTACTTC. It specifies CASSETAKNIQYF.